The source of this T cell receptor beta chain is a study of blood T cell repertoires in COVID-19. Across the study: In each case, the material was cDNA or gDNA derived from T cells, B-cell-depleted T cells, or PBMCs.

Germline loops: CDR1 SGHTA, CDR2 FQGNSA. J lost 4 bases, V lost 1 base, and 5 bases had no gene match. This CDR3 has 15 residues. Recovery meant two consecutive negative NP/OP PCR tests, professional clearance, or resolved symptoms. Method: immunoSEQ multiplex PCR; TCRdb's copy keeps in-frame clones and lacks some. The data contain some 270,000 clones, roughly 89% of them singletons. This clonotype was sampled from a woman aged 35 to 49 who had recovered from COVID-19. This chain uses TRBV7-2 with TRBJ2-3; 7 bases agree with TRBD2. Material for sequencing was PBMCs or T cells enriched from blood (not recorded which). The CDR3 bases are TGTGCCAGCAGCTTAGTTAGCGGGCGGTCAGATACGCAGTATTTT. Translated: CASSLVSGRSDTQYF.